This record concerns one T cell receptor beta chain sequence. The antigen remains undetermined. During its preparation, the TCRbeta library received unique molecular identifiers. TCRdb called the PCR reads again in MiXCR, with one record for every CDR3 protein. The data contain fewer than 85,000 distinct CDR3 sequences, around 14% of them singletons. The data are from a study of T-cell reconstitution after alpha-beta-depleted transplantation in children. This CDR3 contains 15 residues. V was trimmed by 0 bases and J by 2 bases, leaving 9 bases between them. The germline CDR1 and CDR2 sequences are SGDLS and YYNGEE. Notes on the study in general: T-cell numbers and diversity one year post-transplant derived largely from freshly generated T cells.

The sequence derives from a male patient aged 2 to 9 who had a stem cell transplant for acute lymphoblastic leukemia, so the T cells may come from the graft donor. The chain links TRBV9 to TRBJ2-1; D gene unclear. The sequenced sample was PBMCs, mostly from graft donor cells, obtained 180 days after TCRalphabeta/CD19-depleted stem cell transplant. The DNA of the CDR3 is TGTGCCAGCAGCGTAGTCCTTGGAGCCTACAATGAGCAGTTCTTC. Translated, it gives CASSVVLGAYNEQFF.